The sequence of this T cell receptor (beta chain) was determined in a study of beta chain features in type 1 diabetes. At the level of the study: There were around 100,000,000 sorted cells examined across all samples.

Points on this clone: What it binds is not known.

Sorted populations all had greater than 98% purity. Study-wide results and caveats: The influence of HLA type on TCRB rearrangement stayed undetermined. The study found fewer insertions and more deletions at VDJ junctions in type 1 diabetes patients. When Type 1 diabetes patients were examined, their TCRB CDR3s proved moderately but significantly shorter in all four CD4+ subsets.

Reverse transcription of all isolated RNA meant that expressed TCRB transcripts were sequenced. TCRdb keeps only in-frame clones here, not all; method: immunoSEQ multiplex PCR. Found here are around 240,000 clones, roughly 17% of them singletons; the top ten hold 0.065% to 0.1%. CDR1 is SGHDT, CDR2 YYEEEE, per germline. The length of the CDR3 is 11 residues. The V end lost 3 bases, the J end lost 7 bases, and 6 bases lay between the germline ends. The chain employs TRBV5-6 and TRBJ2-3; D not certain. This clonotype originated in a young man with type 1 diabetes. Input material: naive CD4+ T cells from blood. The CDR3 DNA reads as TGTGCCAGCAGCTCCGCTAATACGCAGTATTTT. As protein: CASSSANTQYF.